This entry describes one T cell receptor (beta chain). One end of the junction varies from germline; a read error may be responsible. The sequenced patients had an expansion of CD8+CD57+ cells seen by flow cytometry. Blood sampling was performed on the patients, and none of them had received therapy by then. CDR1 and CDR2 (germline): SGHTA, FQGTGA. The CDR3 length is 13 residues. Genomic DNA provided the template from which TCR beta VDJ and CDR3 profiles were obtained. TCRdb independently ran MiXCR on the reads; one entry per CDR3 protein. The sample lists roughly 500,000 distinct CDR3 sequences; about a third were seen once. The sample is drawn from a study of CD8+CD57+ T cells in acquired aplastic anemia. About the study: Sorted cells (CD4+ and CD8+) yielded DNA amounts that averaged around 3.5 ug.

V usage is TRBV7-3 and J usage is TRBJ2-5; D gene uncertain. The TCR comes from a human donor with aplastic anemia. Material for sequencing was sorted CD4+, CD8+, or CD8+CD57+ T cells (not recorded which) from PBMCs. The CDR3 region is CACSNDPEETQYF. In nucleotides, the CDR3 is TGTGCCTGCAGCAACGACCCGGAGGAGACCCAGTACTTC. The variable domain in full, with the rest retrieved from reference TRBV7-3 and TRBJ2-5, is GAGVSQTPSNKVTEKGKYVELRCDPISGHTALYWYRQSLGQGPEFLIYFQGTGAADDSGLPNDRFFAVRPEGSVSTLKIQRTERGDSAVYLCACSNDPEETQYFGPGTRLLVL.